This paragraph covers one T cell receptor (beta chain) sequence. The record originates from a study of blood T cell repertoires in COVID-19. Study overall: Nucleic acid was either cDNA or gDNA, and it came from T cells, B-cell-depleted T cells, or PBMCs.

The CDR3 consists of 15 residues. Germline V gives CDR1 MNHNS, CDR2 SASEGT. The ends were cut back, 2 bases at V and 0 bases at J, with 10 bases in the middle. Authors' data handling: How many nucleated cells were present was estimated from reference gene primer amplification. Clones were read by immunoSEQ multiplex PCR, and TCRdb kept only the in-frame ones, dropping some. Clone size and the V and J calls come from that table; the DNA yielded D and trimming. Altogether 410,000 or so clones are present, roughly 88% being singletons, with the ten largest covering roughly 1.4%. Sequencing used peripheral blood. V and J are TRBV6-1 and TRBJ1-1; D perhaps matches TRBD1 (5 bases). The TCR sequence derives from a woman between 25 and 40 years old with active or convalescent COVID-19. This CDR3 is CASSEQGRLNTEAFF. Written as DNA, the CDR3 is TGTGCCAGCAGTGAACAGGGCAGGCTGAACACTGAAGCTTTCTTT.